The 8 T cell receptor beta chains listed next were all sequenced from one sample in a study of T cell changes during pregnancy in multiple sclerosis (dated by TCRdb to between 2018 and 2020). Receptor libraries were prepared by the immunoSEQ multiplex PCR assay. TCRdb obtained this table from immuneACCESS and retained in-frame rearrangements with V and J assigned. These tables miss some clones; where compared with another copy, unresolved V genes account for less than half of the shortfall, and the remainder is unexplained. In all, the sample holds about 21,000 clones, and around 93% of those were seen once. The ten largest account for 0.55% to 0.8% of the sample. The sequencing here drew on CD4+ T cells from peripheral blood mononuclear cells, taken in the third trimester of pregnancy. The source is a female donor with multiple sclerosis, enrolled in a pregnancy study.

CDR3 in amino acids: CAITPGQGNYGYTF. The CDR3 DNA is TGTGCCATCACTCCGGGACAGGGCAACTATGGCTACACCTTC. The rearrangement uses TRBV10-3 and TRBJ1-2; 9 positions match TRBD1. V dropped 7 bases and J dropped 2; count of bases not matched to a gene: 5. The V gene's germline CDR1 is ENHRY and CDR2 SYGVKD. The CDR3 sequence is 14 residues long.

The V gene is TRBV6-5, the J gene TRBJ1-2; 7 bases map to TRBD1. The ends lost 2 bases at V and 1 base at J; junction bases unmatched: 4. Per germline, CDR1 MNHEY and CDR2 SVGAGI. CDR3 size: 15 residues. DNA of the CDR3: TGTGCCAGCAGTTACAGGGGGCTAGATAACTATGGCTACACCTTC. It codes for CASSYRGLDNYGYTF.

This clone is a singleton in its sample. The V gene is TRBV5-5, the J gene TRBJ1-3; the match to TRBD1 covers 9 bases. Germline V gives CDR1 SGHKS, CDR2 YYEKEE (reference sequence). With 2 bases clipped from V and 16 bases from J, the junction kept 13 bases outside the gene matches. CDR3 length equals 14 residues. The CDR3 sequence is CASSFTGQGTMEYF. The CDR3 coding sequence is TGTGCCAGCAGCTTCACGGGACAGGGAACGATGGAGTATTTT.

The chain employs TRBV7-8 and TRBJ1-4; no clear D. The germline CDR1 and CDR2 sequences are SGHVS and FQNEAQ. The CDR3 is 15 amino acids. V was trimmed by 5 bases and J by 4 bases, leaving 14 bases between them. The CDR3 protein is CASSLRPGFNEKLFF. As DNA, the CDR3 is TGTGCCAGCAGCCTCAGACCAGGATTTAATGAAAAACTGTTTTTT.

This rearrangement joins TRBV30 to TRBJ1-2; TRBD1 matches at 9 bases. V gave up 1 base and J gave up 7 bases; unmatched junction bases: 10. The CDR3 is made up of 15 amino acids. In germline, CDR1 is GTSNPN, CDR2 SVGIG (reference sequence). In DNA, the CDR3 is TGTGCCTGGAGTGAAGGTTACAGGGGGCGCCGTGGCTACACCTTC. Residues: CAWSEGYRGRRGYTF.

The CDR3 region is CASSEARTGDRETQYF. As DNA, the CDR3 is TGTGCCAGCAGTGAAGCTCGGACAGGGGATAGAGAGACCCAGTACTTC. The V and J genes are TRBV2 and TRBJ2-5; TRBD1 aligns across 9 bases. Germline V gene lookup returns CDR1 SNHLY and CDR2 FYNNEI. The CDR3 extends over 16 amino acids. Trimming took 0 bases from V and 4 from J; bases not matched to a gene: 6.

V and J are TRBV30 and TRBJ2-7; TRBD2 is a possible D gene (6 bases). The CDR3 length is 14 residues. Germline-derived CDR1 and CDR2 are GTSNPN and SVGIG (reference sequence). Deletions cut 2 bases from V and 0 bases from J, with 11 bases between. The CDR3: CAWSRDLSSYEQYF. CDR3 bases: TGTGCCTGGAGTAGGGACTTGAGCTCCTACGAGCAGTACTTC.

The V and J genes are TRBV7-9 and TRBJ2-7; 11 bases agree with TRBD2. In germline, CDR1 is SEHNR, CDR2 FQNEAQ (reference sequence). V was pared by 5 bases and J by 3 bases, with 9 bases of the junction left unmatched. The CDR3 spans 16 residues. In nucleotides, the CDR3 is TGTGCCAGCAGCCCCTGGGGGGGACTAGCGGACTACGAGCAGTACTTC. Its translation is CASSPWGGLADYEQYF. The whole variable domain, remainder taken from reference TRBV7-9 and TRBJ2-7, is DTGVSQNPRHKITKRGQNVTFRCDPISEHNRLYWYRQTLGQGPEFLTYFQNEAQLEKSRLLSDRFSAERPKGSFSTLEIQRTEQGDSAMYLCASSPWGGLADYEQYFGPGTRLTVT.